Following are 7 T cell receptor beta chains from one sample sequenced in a study of blood T cells in healthy people across ages (dated by TCRdb to the mid-2010s). To prepare the library, 5' RACE was applied. Sequencing was performed on an Illumina HiSeq 2500. A second roughly 7 to 11 cycle PCR used a sample-barcoded 5' primer and a J-beta primer mix. TCRdb took the public reads, trimmed them with fastp at Q25, ran MiXCR for clone calling and kept in-frame beta chains. Here each entry gathers all rows of one CDR3 protein and keeps the most common genes and DNA. The sample table holds around 1.5 million distinct CDR3 sequences, of which roughly 40% were seen once. 6.5% to 10% of the sample lies in the top ten. What was sequenced was blood. The receptor source for this set is a woman aged 18 to 35 in good health.

The rearrangement links TRBV12-3 or TRBV12-4 to TRBJ1-6; D gene uncertain. CDR3 size: 14 residues. With 2 bases removed from V and 4 bases from J, the gap between germline ends came to 6 bases. For the CDR3, the DNA is TGTGCCAGCAGTTTACGGGTTTATAATTCACCCCTCCACTTT. Its protein product is CASSLRVYNSPLHF.

This chain links TRBV5-1 with TRBJ2-5; D perhaps matches TRBD2 (6 bases). The ends were cut back, 4 bases at V and 11 bases at J, with 15 bases in the middle. CDR3 length equals 12 residues. Germline V CDR1 and CDR2: SGHRS, YFSETQ. DNA of the CDR3: TGCGCCAGCAGCCCCGAGCGGGCTGAGCAGTACTTC. Encoded protein: CASSPERAEQYF.

The rearrangement uses TRBV6-5 and TRBJ2-1; no clear D gene. V shed 4 bases and J shed 0 bases, with 13 bases lying between them. Germline CDR1 reads MNHEY; CDR2 reads SVGAGI. The CDR3 contains 16 residues. CDR3 in DNA: TGTGCCAGCAGTTTGGTCGCGACTTACTCCTACAATGAGCAGTTCTTC. Translating it yields CASSLVATYSYNEQFF.

The chain recombines TRBV12-3 or TRBV12-4 with TRBJ2-2; either TRBD1 or TRBD2 may supply D (6 bases each). The CDR3 spans 16 residues. V shed 5 bases and J shed 1 base, with 14 bases lying between them. The CDR3 here is CASSLHGGQNTGELFF. DNA for the CDR3: TGTGCCAGCAGTCTCCACGGGGGCCAGAACACCGGGGAGCTGTTTTTT.

Details on this clonotype: An end of the junction does not agree with germline; a read error may underlie this. The gene calls are TRBV20-1 and TRBJ2-3; 10 bases are shared with TRBD2. In germline, CDR1 is DFQATT, CDR2 SNEGSKA (reference sequence). This CDR3 is 13 amino acids long. The chain's CDR3 is CGASASGGDTQYF. The CDR3 bases are TGCGGTGCTAGTGCTAGCGGGGGAGATACGCAGTATTTT.

V usage is TRBV19 and J usage is TRBJ2-1, with 9 bases matching TRBD1. Per germline, CDR1 LNHDA and CDR2 SQIVND (reference sequence). This CDR3 region has 15 residues. V lost 4 bases and J lost 5; bases outside the gene matches: 6. CDR3 nucleotides: TGTGCCAGTAGTACAGACAGGGGGGCCCACAATGAGCAGTTCTTC. Protein sequence: CASSTDRGAHNEQFF. The full variable domain, in which reference TRBV19 and TRBJ2-1 provide the parts outside the CDR3, is DGGITQSPKYLFRKEGQNVTLSCEQNLNHDAMYWYRQDPGQGLRLIYYSQIVNDFQKGDIAEGYSVSREKKESFPLTVTSAQKNPTAFYLCASSTDRGAHNEQFFGPGTRLTVL.

The chain recombines TRBV28 with TRBJ1-1; 9 bases are shared with TRBD1. The germline V gene has CDR1 MDHEN and CDR2 SYDVKM. The J segment lost 6 bases and the V segment lost 5 bases, leaving 10 bases of the junction unmatched. CDR3 length: 15 residues. The CDR3 here is CASSLGQGWFAEAFF. In nucleotides, the CDR3 is TGTGCCAGCAGTCTCGGACAGGGGTGGTTCGCTGAAGCTTTCTTT.